The T cell receptor (beta chain) described here comes from a study of cytomegalovirus exposure and HLA in healthy donors. Overall study results and limits: Accurate HLA-A and HLA-B prediction from TCR beta sequences was reported for most subjects.

This clone came up a few times. Its cognate antigen is unknown. At one boundary the junction diverges from the germline segment, which might be a read error. Per the germline V gene, CDR1 is SEHNR and CDR2 is FQNEAQ (reference sequence). CDR3 length: 11 residues. PCR was performed using 60 Vbeta and 13 Jbeta primers. Sequencing was performed with immunoSEQ multiplex PCR; in TCRdb, only in-frame clones are kept and a portion is missing. The table includes about 240,000 clones, around 80% detected once. Sample: PBMCs. The chain joins TRBV7-9 to TRBJ2-5; D unclear. The source of this sequence is a woman aged 40 to 50 in good health and CMV-seropositive. CDR3 amino acids: CSSSIKETQYF. The CDR3, as DNA: TGTTCCAGCAGCATTAAAGAGACCCAGTACTTC.